The rows below give T cell receptor beta chains drawn from one sample of a study of identical twins. TCRdb reanalysed the 5' RACE reads using MiXCR and keeps one entry per CDR3 protein. The sample holds around 570,000 distinct CDR3 sequences, around 9.6% seen once. The data also belong to a second study, concerning yellow fever vaccine responses in identical twins.

Sequencing was performed on PBMCs. Receptor source: a woman between 18 and 29 years old in good health. The CDR3 runs from the conserved cysteine through the conserved F or W. D genes are given only for firm matches. Clone size appears in some rows only: once, few, many, or a class for an expanded clone.

D gene	J gene	CDR3 length	clone size	V gene	CDR3 DNA	CDR3 protein
.	TRBJ1-1	15	many	TRBV3-1	TGTGCCAGCAGCCAATCGGGCACGGCGAACACTGAAGCTTTCTTT	CASSQSGTANTEAFF
.	TRBJ1-2	16	few	TRBV6-2/TRBV6-3	TGTGCCAGCAGGTCCACAGGACCCATGGATAACTATGGCTACACCTTC	CASRSTGPMDNYGYTF
.	TRBJ2-3	14	many	TRBV19	TGTGCCAGTAGTATTGGACAGTCCACAGATACGCAGTATTTT	CASSIGQSTDTQYF
.	TRBJ2-7	17	many	TRBV27	TGTGCCAGCAGTTTTGCTTCAGGGGTCCCCCTTACCTACGAGCAGTACTTC	CASSFASGVPLTYEQYF
TRBD1	TRBJ1-1	14	many	TRBV4-1	TGTGCCAGCAGCCAGGACAGGGGGAACACTGAAGCTTTCTTT	CASSQDRGNTEAFF
.	TRBJ1-1	13	few	TRBV27	TGTGCCAGCAGTATAAGCCCCGGTAGTGAAGCTTTCTTT	CASSISPGSEAFF
TRBD2	TRBJ2-3	18	many	TRBV27	TGTGCCAGCAGTTTAAGACTAGCGGGAGGAGCTAGCACAGATACGCAGTATTTT	CASSLRLAGGASTDTQYF
TRBD1	TRBJ2-4	16	.	TRBV4-3	TGCGCCAGCAGCCAAGGTCGGACAGGCCCTAAAAACATTCAGTACTTC	CASSQGRTGPKNIQYF
.	TRBJ2-1	14	many	TRBV5-1	TGCGCCAGCACCCCCGGGTACAGGGTAAATGAGCAGTTCTTC	CASTPGYRVNEQFF
.	TRBJ2-1	16	.	TRBV24-1	TGTGCCACCAGTGATAGTTTGGGAGAACCTTACAATGTGCAGTTCTTC	CATSDSLGEPYNVQFF
.	TRBJ2-1	16	many	TRBV5-1	TGCGCCAGCAGCCTAACGGACACGGCCGCCTACAATGAGCAGTTCTTC	CASSLTDTAAYNEQFF
.	TRBJ1-6	15	few	TRBV27	TGTGCCAGCAGTTTATCTTGGGGGAATGATTCACCCCTCCACTTT	CASSLSWGNDSPLHF
TRBD1	TRBJ2-1	12	many	TRBV29-1	TGCAGCGGGGGGGACAGGTACAATGAGCAGTTCTTC	CSGGDRYNEQFF
.	TRBJ2-7	14	.	TRBV4-1	TGCGCCAGCAGCCAAGACAGCTTTCCCTACGAGCAGTACTTC	CASSQDSFPYEQYF
.	TRBJ2-5	16	.	TRBV6-5	TGTGCCAGCAGTTCAGAACCCTGGGACTTACAAGAGACCCAGTACTTC	CASSSEPWDLQETQYF
TRBD1	TRBJ1-1	15	few	TRBV2	TGTGCCAGCATCAAAAGGTCAGGGGGCGGGACTGAAGCTTTCTTT	CASIKRSGGGTEAFF
.	TRBJ2-3	17	.	TRBV11-2	TGTGCCAGCAGCTTAGATGGCACATTACAACCCACAGATACGCAGTATTTT	CASSLDGTLQPTDTQYF
TRBD2	TRBJ2-3	15	.	TRBV9	TGTGCCAGCAGCGTAGGAAGTAGCGGGAGAAATACGCAGTATTTT	CASSVGSSGRNTQYF
TRBD1	TRBJ1-2	14	few	TRBV29-1	TGCAGCGCCCCCCTTACAGGGGGCGCGCGGGGCTACACCTTC	CSAPLTGGARGYTF
.	TRBJ2-7	13	.	TRBV28	TGTGCCAGCAGTTTAAGTACAGCCTACGAGCAGTACTTC	CASSLSTAYEQYF
.	TRBJ2-5	14	few	TRBV12-3/TRBV12-4	TGTGCCAGCAGTTTAGGGACTCGTGGCGAGACCCAGTACTTC	CASSLGTRGETQYF
.	TRBJ1-2	15	few	TRBV3-1	TGTGCCAGCAGCCAAGAAGCGGTCAGCTCGGACGGCTACACCTTC	CASSQEAVSSDGYTF
TRBD1	TRBJ1-1	16	many	TRBV6-1	TGTGCCAGCAGTGGGGGGACAGGGCGGTTGAACACTGAAGCTTTCTTT	CASSGGTGRLNTEAFF
TRBD2	TRBJ2-2	16	.	TRBV6-5	TGTGCCAGCAGTTACGGGGCGGGAGGGAACACCGGGGAGCTGTTTTTT	CASSYGAGGNTGELFF
.	TRBJ2-2	16	few	TRBV5-6	TGTGCCAGCAGCTTTTGGCAGGCCATGAACACCGGGGAGCTGTTTTTT	CASSFWQAMNTGELFF
TRBD1	TRBJ2-5	12	.	TRBV20-1	TGCAGTGCTAGCCACAGGGGAGAGACCCAGTACTTC	CSASHRGETQYF
.	TRBJ2-5	16	many	TRBV3-1	TGTGCCAGCAGCCATAAGGCGGCAGGCTACCAAGAGACCCAGTACTTC	CASSHKAAGYQETQYF
TRBD2	TRBJ2-7	14	few	TRBV20-1	TGCAGTGCAACCCTTAGCGGGGGAGGCTACGAGCAGTACTTC	CSATLSGGGYEQYF
.	TRBJ2-5	13	many	TRBV4-1	TGCGCCAGCAGCCAGACACAGGGAGAGACCCAGTACTTC	CASSQTQGETQYF
.	TRBJ2-2	15	few	TRBV27	TGTGCCAGCAGTCCCGGGAGCACGAACACCGGGGAGCTGTTTTTT	CASSPGSTNTGELFF
.	TRBJ2-4	15	few	TRBV4-3	TGCGCCAGCAGCCAAGAAGGGGAGACCAAAAACATTCAGTACTTC	CASSQEGETKNIQYF
TRBD1	TRBJ2-7	12	.	TRBV6-2/TRBV6-3	TGTGCCAGCAGATGGGACAGGTACGAGCAGTACTTC	CASRWDRYEQYF
TRBD2	TRBJ2-1	17	few	TRBV28	TGTGCCAGCAGTTTATTGGCGCTGACTAGCGGGAGTGATGAGCAGTTCTTC	CASSLLALTSGSDEQFF
TRBD1	TRBJ2-3	15	.	TRBV29-1	TGCAGCGGAAGAATAACCGGGACAGGCACAGATACGCAGTATTTT	CSGRITGTGTDTQYF
TRBD2	TRBJ2-1	16	many	TRBV3-1	TGTGCCAGCACCTTCGCACGGACTAGCGGGGGCAATGAGCAGTTCTTC	CASTFARTSGGNEQFF
.	TRBJ1-2	14	.	TRBV12-3/TRBV12-4	TGTGCCAGCGTCCAGGGACCGCCAAACTATGGCTACACCTTC	CASVQGPPNYGYTF
.	TRBJ2-7	14	few	TRBV5-1	TGCGCCAGCAGCCATGGGGGGGCAGGAAACGAGCAGTACTTC	CASSHGGAGNEQYF
TRBD1	TRBJ2-7	15	.	TRBV10-2	TGCGCCAGCAGTGGGGGGACAGTGAAGTTCTACGAGCAGTACTTC	CASSGGTVKFYEQYF
TRBD1	TRBJ2-5	14	.	TRBV10-3	TGTGCCATCAGAGCCGGGACAGCTCAAGAGACCCAGTACTTC	CAIRAGTAQETQYF
.	TRBJ2-7	15	few	TRBV2	TGTGCCAGCAGTGACCGTCAGACCCGTTCCCACGAGCAGTACTTC	CASSDRQTRSHEQYF
.	TRBJ2-7	12	few	TRBV20-1	TGCAGTGCTAGAGATGAAGATTTCGAGCAGTACTTC	CSARDEDFEQYF
.	TRBJ1-5	12	many	TRBV2	TGTGCCAGCAGTGAAGGCGGGGGTATCCAGCATTTT	CASSEGGGIQHF
.	TRBJ1-5	14	.	TRBV27	TGTGCCAGCAGTTTTTTAGGGAATAATCAGCCCCAGCATTTT	CASSFLGNNQPQHF
.	TRBJ2-5	16	.	TRBV21-1	TGTGCCAGCAGCCATCCCATAGGGAGGGCCTTCGAGACCCAGTACTTC	CASSHPIGRAFETQYF
.	TRBJ2-7	14	few	TRBV11-2	TGTGCCAGCAGTAAGATGGACAGATTCTACGAGCAGTACTTC	CASSKMDRFYEQYF
TRBD1	TRBJ2-1	14	.	TRBV20-1	TGCAGTGCCGACGGGGGGACAGGGTTCAATGAGCAGTTCTTC	CSADGGTGFNEQFF